These 7 T cell receptor beta chains were sequenced from one sample in a study of blood T cell repertoires in COVID-19. Produced via immunoSEQ multiplex PCR; TCRdb's table is partial and in-frame only. The sample lists roughly 220,000 clones; around 89% were seen once. Sequencing was carried out using PBMCs or T cells enriched from blood (not recorded which). These receptors originate from a man aged 25-45 years who had been exposed to COVID-19.

The chain links TRBV19 to TRBJ1-4; maybe TRBD1 (5 bases). V was shortened by 5 bases and J by 3 bases, with 19 bases between the two germline ends. The CDR3 is 17 residues long. CDR1 is LNHDA and CDR2 is SQIVND in the germline V gene (reference sequence). The CDR3 is CASSPFGGKAANEKLFF. In nucleotides, the CDR3 is TGTGCCAGTAGTCCCTTCGGGGGGAAAGCGGCTAATGAAAAACTGTTTTTT. Together with reference TRBV19 and TRBJ1-4, the CDR3 gives the full variable domain: DGGITQSPKYLFRKEGQNVTLSCEQNLNHDAMYWYRQDPGQGLRLIYYSQIVNDFQKGDIAEGYSVSREKKESFPLTVTSAQKNPTAFYLCASSPFGGKAANEKLFFGSGTQLSVL.

The V gene is TRBV12-3 or TRBV12-4, the J gene TRBJ2-7; D call uncertain. The ends were cut back, 2 bases at V and 3 bases at J, with 8 bases in the middle. This CDR3 region has 13 residues. The CDR3 reads CASSLMSVYEQYF. The CDR3, as DNA: TGTGCCAGCAGTTTAATGAGCGTCTACGAGCAGTACTTC.

The CDR3 DNA follows: TGTGCCAGCAGTTTCCACGGGACAGGGGACAACGGCAAGACTGAAGCTTTCTTT. This sequence encodes CASSFHGTGDNGKTEAFF. The chain links TRBV27 to TRBJ1-1, with 10 bases identical to TRBD1. Trimming took 3 bases from V and 5 from J; bases not matched to a gene: 15. The CDR3 has 18 residues. Germline V gene lookup returns CDR1 MNHEY and CDR2 SMNVEV (reference sequence).

The V call is TRBV4-1, the J call TRBJ1-2; D unclear. CDR3 length equals 11 residues. CDR1 is MGHRA and CDR2 is YSYEKL in the germline V gene. V lost 0 bases and J 10 bases, leaving 6 bases between the germline ends. The CDR3 spells CASSQDFHYTF. In DNA form, the CDR3 reads TGCGCCAGCAGCCAAGATTTCCACTACACCTTC.

V and J are TRBV13 and TRBJ2-7; weak D call: TRBD1 (5 bases). With 0 bases removed from V and 2 bases from J, the gap between germline ends came to 8 bases. Germline V gives CDR1 PRHDT, CDR2 FYEKMQ (reference sequence). CDR3 length: 14 amino acids. The CDR3 nucleotides are TGTGCCAGCAGCTTAGGCCAGGGAACCTACGAGCAGTACTTC. Protein product: CASSLGQGTYEQYF.

The chain couples TRBV11-3 to TRBJ1-6; 8 bases are shared with TRBD1. The V gene end was trimmed by 5 bases and the J gene end by 7 bases; junction bases not matched to a gene: 4. Germline V gene lookup returns CDR1 SGHNT and CDR2 YENEEA. CDR3 length: 14 amino acids. The CDR3 region is CASSRTGKNSPLHF. As DNA, the CDR3 is TGTGCCAGCAGCCGGACAGGGAAGAATTCACCCCTCCACTTT. The full variable domain, with the rest looked up from reference TRBV11-3 and TRBJ1-6, is EAGVVQSPRYKIIEKKQPVAFWCNPISGHNTLYWYLQNLGQGPELLIRYENEEAVDDSQLPKDRFSAERLKGVDSTLKIQPAELGDSAVYLCASSRTGKNSPLHFGNGTRLTVT.

The chain couples TRBV6-1 to TRBJ2-3; 9 positions agree with TRBD2. The CDR3 is made up of 17 amino acids. The trim removed 0 bases at V and 6 bases at J, leaving 10 bases unmatched. CDR1 and CDR2 from the germline V gene are MNHNS and SASEGT. The CDR3 here is CASSEASILAGVDTQYF. The CDR3 region has the DNA TGTGCCAGCAGTGAAGCGTCGATTTTAGCGGGGGTGGATACGCAGTATTTT.